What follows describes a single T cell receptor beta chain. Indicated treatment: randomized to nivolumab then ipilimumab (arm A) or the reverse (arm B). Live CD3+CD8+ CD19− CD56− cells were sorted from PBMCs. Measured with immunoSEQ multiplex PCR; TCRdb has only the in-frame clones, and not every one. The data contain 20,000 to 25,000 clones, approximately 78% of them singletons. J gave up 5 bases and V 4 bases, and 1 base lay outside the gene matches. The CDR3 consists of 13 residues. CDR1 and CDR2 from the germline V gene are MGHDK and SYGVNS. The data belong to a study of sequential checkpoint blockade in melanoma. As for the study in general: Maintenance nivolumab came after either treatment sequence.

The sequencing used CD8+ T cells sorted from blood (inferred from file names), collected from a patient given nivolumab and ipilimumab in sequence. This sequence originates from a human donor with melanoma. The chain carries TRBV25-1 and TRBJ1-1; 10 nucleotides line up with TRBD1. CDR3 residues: CASSGTGGTEAFF. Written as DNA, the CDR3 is TGTGCCAGCAGTGGGACAGGGGGAACTGAAGCTTTCTTT.